These 21 T cell receptor beta chains were all obtained from the same sample, sequenced in a study of cytomegalovirus exposure and HLA in healthy donors. PCR amplification relied on 60 Vbeta primers (plus 13 Jbeta primers). The data were produced by immunoSEQ multiplex PCR, yet TCRdb's version contains in-frame clones alone and is incomplete. The sample includes around 130,000 clones, less than 80% seen only once; the top ten take 6.6%. Input material: PBMCs. Receptors were obtained from a man aged 40-55 years in good health and CMV-seropositive.

In this sample, this clone turned up once. The J gene is TRBJ1-5, the V gene TRBV19; maybe TRBD1 (6 bases). The CDR3 contains 17 residues. Per germline, CDR1 LNHDA and CDR2 SQIVND (reference sequence). Trimming took off 1 base at V and 1 base at J, with 14 bases between the two ends. Here the CDR3 reads CASSIGGGGVSNQPQHF. The CDR3 DNA reads TGTGCCAGTAGTATAGGGGGAGGGGGAGTGAGCAATCAGCCCCAGCATTTT.

This clone was seen more than once but under ten times. The chain uses TRBV4-1 and TRBJ2-1; no reliable D call. V was clipped by 0 bases and J by 15 bases, with 9 bases between them. Germline V gives CDR1 MGHRA, CDR2 YSYEKL. This CDR3 is 11 amino acids long. CDR3 sequence: CASSQERRVFF. The CDR3 bases are TGCGCCAGCAGCCAAGAGAGGCGTGTGTTCTTC.

The rearrangement uses TRBV9 and TRBJ2-7, with TRBD1 identical over 7 bases. The V segment lost 3 bases and the J segment 3 bases; nucleotides outside the gene matches: 3. The CDR3 is made up of 13 amino acids. The germline V gene encodes CDR1 SGDLS and CDR2 YYNGEE. CDR3 protein: CASSGTGFYEQYF. The CDR3 DNA sequence: TGTGCCAGCAGCGGGACAGGTTTCTACGAGCAGTACTTC.

The rearrangement links TRBV10-3 to TRBJ2-5, with 8 bases aligning to TRBD1. Germline CDR1 is ENHRY and CDR2 is SYGVKD. The V gene end was trimmed by 2 bases and the J gene end by 3 bases; junction bases not matched to a gene: 5. The CDR3 spans 15 residues. This chain's CDR3 is CAISEGQGQKETQYF. The CDR3 nucleotides are TGTGCCATCAGTGAGGGACAGGGCCAAAAAGAGACCCAGTACTTC.

The chain recombines TRBV5-1 with TRBJ2-1, with 11 bases fitting TRBD2. Trimming removed 2 bases from V and 0 bases from J; junction bases left unmatched: 1. The CDR3 totals 16 residues. Germline assignment: CDR1 SGHRS and CDR2 YFSETQ. In nucleotides, the CDR3 is TGCGCCAGCAGCTTTACTAGCGGGAGCTCCTACAATGAGCAGTTCTTC. Protein: CASSFTSGSSYNEQFF.

CDR3 amino acids: CASSSGMQGTYEQYF. For the CDR3, the DNA is TGTGCCAGCAGTTCAGGGATGCAGGGTACTTACGAGCAGTACTTC. V usage is TRBV5-4 and J usage is TRBJ2-7, with D possibly being TRBD1 (5 bases). The CDR3 loop spans 15 amino acids. Per germline, CDR1 SGHNT and CDR2 YYREEE (reference sequence). V was cut by 5 bases and J by 4 bases, with 19 bases left in between.

This clone was seen a single time. The chain employs TRBV10-2 and TRBJ2-5, with 8 positions matching TRBD1. The J call may not be correct, given that the DNA end is closer to TRBJ2-7. The CDR3 totals 13 residues. Looked up from germline, CDR1 is WSHSY and CDR2 is SAAADI. CDR3 loop: CASNRQGRHEQYF. CDR3 nucleotide sequence: TGCGCCAGCAACCGACAGGGGAGGCACGAGCAGTACTTC.

The rearrangement joins TRBV5-5 to TRBJ1-5, with TRBD1 matching 7 bases. Germline-derived CDR1 and CDR2 are SGHKS and YYEKEE (reference sequence). The CDR3 is 18 amino acids. J was trimmed by 5 bases and V by 9 bases; bases with no gene match: 23. In nucleotides, the CDR3 is TGTGCCACCACGGTTTTCCGACAGGGTTTGGCAATTGATCAGCCCCAGCATTTT. This codes for CATTVFRQGLAIDQPQHF.

The rearrangement joins TRBV6-1 to TRBJ1-2; the D gene is possibly TRBD1 (6 bases). CDR1 MNHNS and CDR2 SASEGT come from the germline V gene. This CDR3 has 15 residues. Between the trimmed V and J ends, which lost 5 bases and 2 bases, there was a span of 15 bases. The CDR3 loop is CASSTQTGQNYGYTF. The CDR3 coding sequence is TGTGCCAGCAGTACGCAGACAGGACAAAACTATGGCTACACCTTC.

The chain joins TRBV7-2 to TRBJ1-4; tentative D call: TRBD1 (5 bases). V was clipped by 2 bases and J by 10 bases, with 14 bases between them. Germline CDR1 and CDR2: SGHTA and FQGNSA. This CDR3 has 14 amino acids. In DNA form, the CDR3 reads TGTGCCAGCAGCTTAACGCGGGACGAGGCAAAACTGTTTTTT. It yields the protein CASSLTRDEAKLFF.

This chain links TRBV5-1 with TRBJ2-2; 14 bases are a match to TRBD2. Germline values: CDR1 SGHRS, CDR2 YFSETQ. The CDR3 extends over 19 amino acids. J gave up 5 bases and V 4 bases, and 13 bases lay outside the gene matches. The CDR3 sequence is CASSPTGLAGALGTGELFF. The CDR3 nucleotides read TGCGCCAGCAGCCCCACGGGACTAGCGGGAGCCCTCGGGACCGGGGAGCTGTTTTTT.

The chain is built from TRBV5-1 and TRBJ1-2; D is ambiguous. Deletions cut 4 bases from V and 4 bases from J, with 14 bases between. Per the germline V gene, CDR1 is SGHRS and CDR2 is YFSETQ. This CDR3 is 14 amino acids long. The CDR3 spells CASSPTVSSYGYTF. In DNA form, the CDR3 reads TGCGCCAGCAGCCCAACGGTGTCGAGCTATGGCTACACCTTC.

Only a few counts were recorded for this clone. The rearrangement links TRBV28 to TRBJ1-2; 7 bases match TRBD1. Trimming took 10 bases from V and 4 from J; bases not matched to a gene: 9. The CDR3 is made up of 13 amino acids. CDR1 and CDR2 (germline): MDHEN, SYDVKM. CDR3 bases: TGTGCCACCCGAGGGGGCACCCGCTATGGCTACACCTTC. Translation gives CATRGGTRYGYTF.

This rearrangement joins TRBV6-6 to TRBJ1-1, with TRBD1 matching 8 bases. Looked up from germline, CDR1 is MNHNY and CDR2 is SVGAGI (reference sequence). The CDR3 has 14 amino acids. Trimming at V came to 5 bases and at J to 1 base, leaving 3 bases not matched to a gene. The CDR3 loop reads CASSRQGRNTEAFF. DNA for the CDR3: TGTGCCAGCAGTCGACAGGGGAGGAACACTGAAGCTTTCTTT.

J is TRBJ2-7 and V is TRBV30, with D maybe TRBD1 (6 bases). V lost 5 bases to trimming and J lost 4 bases, with 9 bases between them. This CDR3 contains 11 residues. Germline CDR1 reads GTSNPN; CDR2 reads SVGIG (reference sequence). The CDR3, as DNA: TGTGCCTGGGAACAGGGTTACGAGCAGTACTTC. Amino acid sequence: CAWEQGYEQYF.

This chain's CDR3 is CASGLGTGGNTIYF. The CDR3 DNA reads TGTGCTAGTGGTTTAGGGACAGGGGGGAACACCATATATTTT. V and J are TRBV12-5 and TRBJ1-3; 11 nucleotides match TRBD1. There are 14 residues in the CDR3. Trimming cost V 3 bases and J 7 bases; bases outside gene matches: 2. The germline V gene has CDR1 LGHNT and CDR2 FRNRAP.

V usage is TRBV5-1 and J usage is TRBJ2-7, with D possibly TRBD2 on 6 matching bases. The CDR3 sequence is 14 residues long. V lost 0 bases and J lost 4, with 11 bases in between. Germline assignment: CDR1 SGHRS and CDR2 YFSETQ. CDR3 sequence reads: CASSLAGGGYEQYF. CDR3 nucleotides: TGCGCCAGCAGCTTGGCCGGGGGTGGATACGAGCAGTACTTC. The variable domain in full, with the rest retrieved from reference TRBV5-1 and TRBJ2-7, is KAGVTQTPRYLIKTRGQQVTLSCSPISGHRSVSWYQQTPGQGLQFLFEYFSETQRNKGNFPGRFSGRQFSNSRSEMNVSTLELGDSALYLCASSLAGGGYEQYFGPGTRLTVT.

The chain uses TRBV5-5 and TRBJ1-3, with D possibly matching TRBD1 (5 bases). Trimming stripped 1 base from V and 1 base from J, with 9 bases between. Germline V lookup: CDR1 SGHKS, CDR2 YYEKEE (reference sequence). The CDR3 runs 15 residues. DNA for the CDR3: TGTGCCAGCAGCTTGCTTCAGGGATCTGGAAACACCATATATTTT. It encodes CASSLLQGSGNTIYF.

The rearrangement uses TRBV10-3 and TRBJ1-4, with 7 bases lining up with TRBD1. CDR3 length equals 16 residues. The germline gives CDR1 ENHRY, CDR2 SYGVKD. The junction had 5 bases not matched to a gene; V was cut back by 4 bases and J by 0 bases. CDR3 sequence reads: CAISGGQGATNEKLFF. The DNA of the CDR3 is TGTGCCATCAGTGGGGGGCAGGGGGCAACTAATGAAAAACTGTTTTTT.

The chain uses TRBV27 and TRBJ1-6, with 9 bases that match TRBD1. Germline trimming cut 1 base from V and 4 bases from J; bases unmatched to any gene: 11. CDR1 is MNHEY and CDR2 is SMNVEV in the germline V gene (reference sequence). The CDR3 extends over 19 amino acids. The CDR3 loop is CASSLFGRVGQGYNSPLHF. The CDR3 nucleotides read TGTGCCAGCAGTTTATTTGGCAGGGTAGGACAGGGGTATAATTCACCCCTCCACTTT.

This sequence joins TRBV27 and TRBJ1-4; D is undetermined. Trimming took 4 bases from V and 0 from J, leaving 9 bases between them. This CDR3 has 15 amino acids. Germline V CDR1 and CDR2: MNHEY, SMNVEV (reference sequence). This CDR3 reads CASSSVRSTNEKLFF. The CDR3 coding sequence is TGTGCCAGCAGTTCGGTGCGGTCAACTAATGAAAAACTGTTTTTT. The complete variable domain, with remaining parts taken from reference TRBV27 and TRBJ1-4, reads EAQVTQNPRYLITVTGKKLTVTCSQNMNHEYMSWYRQDPGLGLRQIYYSMNVEVTDKGDVPEGYKVSRKEKRNFPLILESPSPNQTSLYFCASSSVRSTNEKLFFGSGTQLSVL.